What follows are 2 T cell receptor beta chains derived from one specimen sequenced in a study of shared clonotypes between healthy human individuals. Here immunoSEQ multiplex PCR was the method, and the copy in TCRdb shows in-frame clones only, minus some. The sample yields over a million clones, 75% to 80% seen once. Sequenced: memory CD4+ T cells from PBMCs. Subset indicated: CD45RA-negative fraction. The receptors shown here come from a man between 18 and 35 years old in good health. Some clones in this sample may be carry-over from other donors' samples.

The rearrangement uses TRBV7-9 and TRBJ2-1; 11 bases are a match to TRBD2. CDR3 length: 16 residues. Losses at the gene ends were 1 base for V and 8 bases for J; bases not matched to a gene: 7. Looked up from germline, CDR1 is SEHNR and CDR2 is FQNEAQ (reference sequence). CDR3 sequence: CASSLGLAGNRDEQFF. CDR3 DNA sequence: TGTGCCAGCAGCTTAGGACTAGCGGGAAATCGGGATGAGCAGTTCTTC.

The V call is TRBV7-2, the J call TRBJ2-3; D may be TRBD1 or TRBD2 (5 bases each). The V and J ends lost 1 base and 8 bases respectively, with 13 bases between them. Germline values: CDR1 SGHTA, CDR2 FQGNSA. CDR3 length: 14 amino acids. The chain's CDR3 is CASSLVLGGGTQYF. Written as DNA, the CDR3 is TGTGCCAGCAGCTTAGTTCTAGGTGGGGGTACGCAGTATTTT. The variable domain in full, with the rest retrieved from reference TRBV7-2 and TRBJ2-3, is GAGVSQSPSNKVTEKGKDVELRCDPISGHTALYWYRQSLGQGLEFLIYFQGNSAPDKSGLPSDRFSAERTGGSVSTLTIQRTQQEDSAVYLCASSLVLGGGTQYFGPGTRLTVL.